What follows are 16 T cell receptor beta chains derived from one specimen sequenced in a study of cytomegalovirus exposure and HLA in healthy donors. The PCR employed 60 Vbeta primers together with 13 Jbeta primers. Sequencing was performed with immunoSEQ multiplex PCR; in TCRdb, only in-frame clones are kept and a portion is missing. The sample yields over 120,000 clones, approximately 78% seen once. Sequencing was done on a sample of PBMCs. Receptors originate from a female donor in good health and CMV-seronegative.

The chain combines TRBV5-4 with TRBJ1-2; TRBD1 agrees at 8 bases. From germline, CDR1 is SGHNT and CDR2 YYREEE (reference sequence). The trim removed 0 bases at V and 1 base at J, leaving 11 bases unmatched. The CDR3 consists of 18 residues. The CDR3 sequence is CASSLGLLGDRNNYGYTF. The CDR3 DNA follows: TGTGCCAGCAGCTTGGGTCTTTTGGGGGACAGGAATAACTATGGCTACACCTTC. Full variable domain (missing parts from reference TRBV5-4 and TRBJ1-2): ETGVTQSPTHLIKTRGQQVTLRCSSQSGHNTVSWYQQALGQGPQFIFQYYREEENGRGNFPPRFSGLQFPNYSSELNVNALELDDSALYLCASSLGLLGDRNNYGYTFGSGTRLTVV.

This clone was detected only a few times. The J gene is TRBJ2-1, the V gene TRBV7-9; 7 bases are a match to TRBD2. Germline CDR1 and CDR2: SEHNR and FQNEAQ (reference sequence). Trimming cost V 2 bases and J 6 bases; bases outside gene matches: 13. The CDR3 contains 17 residues. The CDR3 here is CASSLSGGAGDGNEQFF. CDR3 bases: TGTGCCAGCAGCTTATCGGGTGGGGCGGGAGATGGCAATGAGCAGTTCTTC.

In this sample, this clone turned up a few times. The gene calls are TRBV5-1 and TRBJ2-7, with D possibly TRBD1 on 6 matching bases. The length of the CDR3 is 13 residues. Trimming took 0 bases from V and 3 from J, leaving 7 bases between them. The germline CDR1 and CDR2 sequences are SGHRS and YFSETQ. CDR3 residues: CASSLGQDYEQYF. In DNA, the CDR3 is TGCGCCAGCAGCTTGGGACAGGACTACGAGCAGTACTTC.

This clone was recorded only once. This sequence joins TRBV10-1 and TRBJ2-3; D is unclear. CDR1 and CDR2 from the germline V gene are WNHNN and SYGVQD (reference sequence). This CDR3 spans 13 amino acids. V lost 4 bases and J 1 base, leaving 6 bases between the germline ends. The CDR3 loop reads CASSGAGTDTQYF. CDR3 in DNA: TGCGCCAGCAGTGGGGCTGGCACAGATACGCAGTATTTT.

This clone appeared once. This chain connects TRBV19 to TRBJ2-7, with a weak D call TRBD1 (6 bases). The CDR3 has 16 amino acids. V gave up 1 base and J gave up 0 bases, with 13 bases separating them. The germline gives CDR1 LNHDA, CDR2 SQIVND (reference sequence). CDR3 nucleotides: TGTGCCAGTAGTATAGGCCCCAGGGGCTACTCCTACGAGCAGTACTTC. Translation: CASSIGPRGYSYEQYF.

The chain combines TRBV28 with TRBJ2-7; TRBD1 might be the D (5 bases). V was pared by 5 bases and J by 4 bases, with 15 bases between. CDR1 is MDHEN, CDR2 SYDVKM, per germline. This CDR3 contains 14 residues. CDR3 coding DNA: TGTGCCAGCAGTCCACCCCAGGGCAGGTACGAGCAGTACTTC. Translation: CASSPPQGRYEQYF.

This chain links TRBV9 with TRBJ2-5; 10 nucleotides match TRBD2. The germline V gene encodes CDR1 SGDLS and CDR2 YYNGEE. Trimming cost V 0 bases and J 0 bases; bases outside gene matches: 2. The CDR3 contains 16 residues. The CDR3 loop is CASSVAGLAYQETQYF. The CDR3 nucleotides are TGTGCCAGCAGCGTAGCGGGACTAGCGTACCAAGAGACCCAGTACTTC.

This clone occurred once. The rearrangement joins TRBV10-1 to TRBJ2-1, with 8 bases identical to TRBD1. Trimming removed 5 bases from V and 7 bases from J; junction bases left unmatched: 7. In germline, CDR1 is WNHNN, CDR2 SYGVQD (reference sequence). The CDR3 length is 14 residues. This chain's CDR3 is CASSPTGGSNEQFF. DNA for the CDR3: TGCGCCAGCAGTCCTACAGGGGGATCTAATGAGCAGTTCTTC.

This rearrangement joins TRBV6-1 to TRBJ1-3; D is perhaps TRBD1 (5 bases). Deletions cut 1 base from V and 4 bases from J, with 8 bases between. The CDR3 contains 14 residues. From germline, CDR1 is MNHNS and CDR2 SASEGT. The CDR3 protein is CASSEGRVGNTIYF. CDR3 coding DNA: TGTGCCAGCAGTGAAGGCAGGGTCGGAAACACCATATATTTT.

The J gene is TRBJ2-1, the V gene TRBV5-1, with a possible D match to TRBD2 (6 bases). Trimming pared 4 bases from V and 6 bases from J, leaving 17 bases between. The CDR3 has 15 residues. CDR1 and CDR2 (germline): SGHRS, YFSETQ. The CDR3 protein is CASSPGTSKFNEQFF. In nucleotides, the CDR3 is TGCGCCAGCAGCCCCGGGACTTCTAAATTCAATGAGCAGTTCTTC. The entire variable domain, with the rest obtained from reference TRBV5-1 and TRBJ2-1, is as follows: KAGVTQTPRYLIKTRGQQVTLSCSPISGHRSVSWYQQTPGQGLQFLFEYFSETQRNKGNFPGRFSGRQFSNSRSEMNVSTLELGDSALYLCASSPGTSKFNEQFFGPGTRLTVL.

J is TRBJ2-2 and V is TRBV14; D unclear. V shed 4 bases and J shed 7 bases, with 7 bases lying between them. The CDR3 is 12 residues long. CDR1 SGHDN and CDR2 FVKESK come from the germline V gene. This chain's CDR3 is CASSPLFGELFF. CDR3 coding DNA: TGTGCCAGCAGCCCCCTGTTCGGGGAGCTGTTTTTT.

V usage is TRBV6-6 and J usage is TRBJ2-5; 8 nucleotides match TRBD1. The CDR3 length is 15 residues. From germline, CDR1 is MNHNY and CDR2 SVGAGI (reference sequence). V lost 2 bases and J lost 7; bases outside the gene matches: 9. CDR3 sequence reads: CASSYPPQGAGTQYF. The CDR3 DNA sequence: TGTGCCAGCAGTTACCCTCCTCAGGGGGCAGGGACCCAGTACTTC.

The chain links TRBV5-8 to TRBJ1-2; the D gene is possibly TRBD1 (5 bases). The CDR3 is 14 residues long. The V gene's germline CDR1 is SGHTS and CDR2 YDEGEE. Trimming left V 0 bases short and J 4 bases short, with 10 bases between. CDR3 nucleotide sequence: TGTGCCAGCAGCTTGGGGGCAGGGATCTATGGCTACACCTTC. Translating it yields CASSLGAGIYGYTF.

The V call is TRBV5-1, the J call TRBJ2-5; 7 bases fit TRBD2. Germline assignment: CDR1 SGHRS and CDR2 YFSETQ. The V and J ends lost 4 bases and 5 bases, in that order; junction bases with no gene match: 8. The CDR3 covers 14 residues. The CDR3 protein is CASSPAAGVETQYF. Here the CDR3 DNA reads TGCGCCAGCAGCCCCGCCGCGGGGGTTGAGACCCAGTACTTC.

The genes are TRBV4-2 and TRBJ1-3; TRBD1 matches 7 bases. Germline V gene lookup returns CDR1 LGHNA and CDR2 YNFKEQ. The CDR3 has 19 amino acids. The J segment lost 1 base and the V segment lost 0 bases, leaving 12 bases of the junction unmatched. The CDR3 DNA is TGTGCCAGCAGCCAAGAGGGGACAGCGCAGCAGCTTTCTGGAAACACCATATATTTT. As protein: CASSQEGTAQQLSGNTIYF.

The count of this clone is one. This chain joins TRBV7-3 and TRBJ2-7; TRBD1 agrees at 8 bases. J lost 3 bases, V lost 10 bases, and 14 bases had no gene match. Germline CDR1 reads SGHTA; CDR2 reads FQGTGA. The CDR3 runs 15 residues. The CDR3 is CANSPGQGVDYEQYF. CDR3 nucleotide sequence: TGTGCCAACTCTCCTGGACAGGGTGTAGACTACGAGCAGTACTTC.